The 9 T cell receptor beta chains presented below share a single source sample, sequenced in a study of technical replicates of blood from a few donors. Sequencing used immunoSEQ multiplex PCR; TCRdb keeps in-frame clones, though not all of them. Of tens of thousands of clones listed, 90% to 96% were seen once; the top ten hold around 0.37%. The specimen sequenced was T cells isolated from PBMCs. These receptors originate from a human donor in good health.

The J gene is TRBJ1-5, the V gene TRBV7-2; D unresolved. Per germline, CDR1 SGHTA and CDR2 FQGNSA. There are 13 residues in the CDR3. Trimming left V 8 bases short and J 0 bases short, with 8 bases between. CDR3 sequence reads: CASAPSSNQPQHF. In DNA, the CDR3 is TGTGCCAGCGCCCCGAGTAGCAATCAGCCCCAGCATTTT.

The V gene is TRBV19, the J gene TRBJ1-5; 8 bases fit TRBD1. This CDR3 has 14 amino acids. Per the germline V gene, CDR1 is LNHDA and CDR2 is SQIVND (reference sequence). The V and J ends lost 6 bases and 5 bases, in that order; junction bases with no gene match: 6. The CDR3 spells CASRLGQGYQPQHF. The CDR3 nucleotides are TGTGCCAGTAGGTTAGGACAGGGCTATCAGCCCCAGCATTTT.

V usage is TRBV5-6 and J usage is TRBJ2-7; D may be TRBD1 (5 bases). Germline V CDR1 and CDR2: SGHDT, YYEEEE. The CDR3 consists of 12 residues. Trimming stripped 3 bases from V and 6 bases from J, with 10 bases between. CDR3 nucleotide sequence: TGTGCCAGCAGCTCACAGGAGTTCGAGCAGTACTTC. It translates to CASSSQEFEQYF.

CDR3 in amino acids: CASSLLTRDRETNEQFF. As DNA, the CDR3 is TGCGCCAGCAGCCTTCTAACACGGGACAGGGAAACTAATGAGCAGTTCTTC. The rearrangement uses TRBV23-1 and TRBJ2-1; 9 bases map to TRBD1. TRBV23-1 is flagged as an ORF with uncertain function. Germline trimming cut 6 bases from V and 7 bases from J; bases unmatched to any gene: 16. The CDR3 runs to 17 residues.

V usage is TRBV27 and J usage is TRBJ2-1; D may be TRBD1 (7 bases). Germline V gene sequence: CDR1 MNHEY, CDR2 SMNVEV (reference sequence). V dropped 6 bases and J dropped 6 bases, with 15 bases sitting between them. The CDR3 is 14 amino acids. The CDR3, as DNA: TGTGCCAGCAGGCCCGACAGGGAGGTCAATGAGCAGTTCTTC. It codes for CASRPDREVNEQFF.

The chain combines TRBV2 with TRBJ2-2, with 7 bases matching TRBD1. The CDR3 totals 12 residues. V shed 4 bases and J 8 bases; nucleotides not matched to a gene: 1. CDR1 and CDR2 from the germline V gene are SNHLY and FYNNEI. The CDR3 spells CASSGQGGELFF. In DNA form, the CDR3 reads TGTGCCAGCAGTGGACAGGGAGGGGAGCTGTTTTTT.

The CDR3 is CASSLSGDSPHYGYTF. In DNA, the CDR3 is TGTGCCAGCAGCTTATCTGGGGACAGTCCTCACTATGGCTACACCTTC. The chain combines TRBV7-9 with TRBJ1-2; 7 positions match TRBD1. After removal of 2 bases from V and 3 bases from J, the junction contained 9 bases not matched to a gene. The CDR3 runs 16 residues. Germline V gives CDR1 SEHNR, CDR2 FQNEAQ (reference sequence).

CDR3 region: CASSIGQSDGYTF. The CDR3 DNA is TGTGCCAGTAGTATAGGACAGTCCGATGGCTACACCTTC. This chain connects TRBV19 to TRBJ1-2; possible D gene TRBD1, 5 bases. V dropped 1 base and J dropped 6 bases, with 9 bases sitting between them. The CDR3 runs to 13 residues. Germline lookup yields CDR1 LNHDA and CDR2 SQIVND (reference sequence).

The rearrangement joins TRBV19 to TRBJ2-7; TRBD1 is a possible D gene (6 bases). CDR1 and CDR2 from the germline V gene are LNHDA and SQIVND (reference sequence). The CDR3 is made up of 13 amino acids. Trimming cost V 5 bases and J 2 bases, with 10 bases left between them. The CDR3: CASSPGQPYEQYF. CDR3 coding DNA: TGTGCCAGTAGTCCTGGACAGCCCTACGAGCAGTACTTC.